The clone carrying this T cell receptor (beta chain) has at least ten counts. The sample originates from a study of regulatory T cells in long-lasting Graves disease. Study details: Recently diagnosed Graves' patients had received antithyroid drugs for under 3 months.

Documented time point: newly diagnosed GD, antithyroid drugs for less than 3 months. With RNA extracted from PBMCs as input, the TCR library was made. HTBI primers from iRepertoire and Arm-PCR of CDR3 regions yielded the TCR beta libraries. TCRdb fed the multiplex PCR reads into MiXCR, producing one record per CDR3 protein. Here the sample spans 400,000 to 550,000 distinct CDR3 sequences, about 15% being singletons. The same data also went into a second study, on T cells in Graves' hyperthyroidism and ophthalmopathy.

The sequence was collected from a woman aged 25 to 39 with Graves disease. The sample here was peripheral blood mononuclear cells (PBMCs), taken at new diagnosis, from a patient treated with antithyroid drugs.

The CDR3, as DNA: TGTGCCAGCAGCCAGGGGACAGATTATGGCTACACCTTC. Protein: CASSQGTDYGYTF. The rearrangement uses TRBV3-1 and TRBJ1-2; 7 bases fit TRBD1. The CDR3 covers 13 residues. CDR1 is LGHDT, CDR2 YNNKEL, per germline (reference sequence). With 3 bases clipped from V and 5 bases from J, the junction kept 3 bases outside the gene matches.